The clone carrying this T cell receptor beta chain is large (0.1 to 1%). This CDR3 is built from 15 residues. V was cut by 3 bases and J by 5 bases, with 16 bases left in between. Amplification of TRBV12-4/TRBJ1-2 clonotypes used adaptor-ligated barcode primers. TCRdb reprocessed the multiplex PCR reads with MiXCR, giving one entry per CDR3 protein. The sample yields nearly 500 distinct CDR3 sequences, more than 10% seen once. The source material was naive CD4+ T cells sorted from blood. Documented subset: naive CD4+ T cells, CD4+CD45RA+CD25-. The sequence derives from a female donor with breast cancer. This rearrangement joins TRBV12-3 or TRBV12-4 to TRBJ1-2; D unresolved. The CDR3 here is CASSFLRSSEYGYTF. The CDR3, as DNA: TGTGCCAGCAGTTTCCTACGGAGTTCGGAGTATGGCTACACCTTC.